This T cell receptor beta chain derives from a study of shared clonotypes between healthy human individuals. CD45RO negativity and positive selection for CCR7 defined naive CD8 cells, a population that excluded terminally differentiated effector memory CD45RA+ cells. Sequencing was performed with immunoSEQ multiplex PCR; in TCRdb, only in-frame clones are kept and a portion is missing. The sample gives around 1,900,000 clones, over 85% of which show up once; around 1.7% is in the top ten. The V gene's germline CDR1 is SGHVS and CDR2 FQNEAQ. This CDR3 is built from 14 residues. V lost 1 base to trimming and J lost 4 bases, with 8 bases between them.

The V gene is TRBV7-8, the J gene TRBJ1-3; a possible D gene is TRBD1 (6 bases). This clonotype was sampled from a man between 18 and 35 years old in good health. Some clones in this sample may be carry-over from other donors' samples. Sequenced sample: naive CD8+ T cells from PBMCs. This CDR3 is CASSLVGQGNTIYF. The CDR3 DNA is TGTGCCAGCAGCTTAGTAGGACAGGGAAACACCATATATTTT.